The rows below give T cell receptor beta chains drawn from one sample of a study of T cell changes during pregnancy in multiple sclerosis. Only in-frame clones appear in the TCRdb table, and some are missing; sequencing was by immunoSEQ multiplex PCR. The profile shows roughly 38,000 clones, 80% to 90% of them singletons. This sample comprised CD4+ T cells from peripheral blood mononuclear cells, obtained before pregnancy. The receptors were sampled from a female donor with multiple sclerosis, enrolled in a pregnancy study. CDR3s include the opening cysteine and the closing phenylalanine or tryptophan. Fields, in order: V gene, D gene, J gene, clone size, CDR3 DNA, CDR3 protein. D genes are given only for firm matches. The size entry is marked missing in some rows and otherwise reads once, few, many or a size class.

TRBV28	TRBD1	TRBJ2-3	NA	TGTGCCAGCAGTTTATCTGGGACAGGGGGTGTGGATACGCAGTATTTT	CASSLSGTGGVDTQYF
TRBV15	TRBD1	TRBJ1-5	NA	TGTGCCACCAGCAGAGAGACAGGGCGGACTCAGCCCCAGCATTTT	CATSRETGRTQPQHF
TRBV28	TRBD2	TRBJ2-1	NA	TGTGCCAGCAGTTTCGGACTAGCGGGATTGAATGAGCAGTTCTTC	CASSFGLAGLNEQFF
TRBV10-2	TRBD2	TRBJ2-3	NA	TGCGCCAGCAGTGCCCAGCGGGAGGGATCGGATACGCAGTATTTT	CASSAQREGSDTQYF
TRBV10-1	NA	TRBJ2-7	NA	TGCGCCAGCAGTGAGGGACTGGGAGCCTACGAGCAGTACTTC	CASSEGLGAYEQYF
TRBV29-1	TRBD2	TRBJ2-5	few	TGCAGCGGCCTGGGGGGGGAAGAGACCCAGTACTTC	CSGLGGEETQYF
TRBV11-2	TRBD1	TRBJ1-4	NA	TGTGCCAGCAGCCTACAGGGGCAGGGGGAAAAACTGTTTTTT	CASSLQGQGEKLFF
TRBV4-1	TRBD1	TRBJ2-7	NA	TGCGCCAGCAGCCAAGATTTTGGGACAGGGACCGAGCAGTACTTC	CASSQDFGTGTEQYF
TRBV14	TRBD1	TRBJ1-2	medium-sized	TGTGCCAGCAGCTCTGGGACAGGGGTTGGCTACACCTTC	CASSSGTGVGYTF
TRBV6-5	TRBD2	TRBJ2-1	NA	TGTGCCAGCAGTCGCAACCTAGCGGGGGAGCAGTTCTTC	CASSRNLAGEQFF
TRBV28	NA	TRBJ1-2	NA	TGTGCCAGCAGTTTTGGGGGGTCCTATGGCTACACCTTC	CASSFGGSYGYTF
TRBV7-8	TRBD1	TRBJ2-7	NA	TGTGCCAGCAGCTCCCGGGACAGTTCCTACGAGCAGTACTTC	CASSSRDSSYEQYF
TRBV6-5	NA	TRBJ2-7	once	TGTGCCAGCAGAAAATTATACGAGCAGTACTTC	CASRKLYEQYF
TRBV4-1	NA	TRBJ2-1	NA	TGCGCCAGCAGCCAAGATGGTCACTCGGCGACAGGTTTTGAGCAGTTCTTC	CASSQDGHSATGFEQFF
TRBV21-1	NA	TRBJ2-4	NA	TGTGCCAGCAGCAAAAGGGGGACAAGGAAGGGGCAGTACTTC	CASSKRGTRKGQYF
TRBV30	NA	TRBJ1-2	NA	TGTGCCTGGGGACAGCGTGGCTACACCTTC	CAWGQRGYTF
TRBV18	NA	TRBJ1-2	NA	TGTGCCAGCTCACCACCAACGGTCGGTGGCTACACCTTC	CASSPPTVGGYTF
TRBV2	NA	TRBJ1-1	NA	TGTGCCAGCAGTGCGCTGGGACACCAGAACACTGAAGCTTTCTTT	CASSALGHQNTEAFF
TRBV7-2	NA	TRBJ2-2	NA	TGTGCCAGCAGCTTAGCGGCGCGGGTCGGTAGATGGGCCGGGGAGCTGTTTTTT	CASSLAARVGRWAGELFF
TRBV21-1	NA	TRBJ2-3	NA	TGTGCCAGCAGCATAGGACCTAGGGGTGATTTTGATACGCAGTATTTT	CASSIGPRGDFDTQYF
TRBV28	TRBD2	TRBJ2-2	NA	TGTGCCAGCAGCCCCCCCCGGGACTATGGGACCGGGGAGCTGTTTTTT	CASSPPRDYGTGELFF
TRBV19	NA	TRBJ1-3	NA	TGTGCCAGTACGGCGGCGGCCCCTGGAAACACCATATATTTT	CASTAAAPGNTIYF
TRBV27	NA	TRBJ2-4	NA	TGTGCCAGCAGTTTAGTCTCCACAACAGGAAACATTCAGTACTTC	CASSLVSTTGNIQYF
TRBV2	NA	TRBJ2-7	NA	TGTGCCAGCAGTGCGACCAACTCCAGGGGTTTCTACGAGCAGTACTTC	CASSATNSRGFYEQYF
TRBV7-2	NA	TRBJ2-3	NA	TGTGCCAGCACCGGAGAAATGGACAGTATGACAGATACGCAGTATTTT	CASTGEMDSMTDTQYF
TRBV5-4	TRBD1	TRBJ1-2	NA	TGTGCCAGCAGCTACGATATGGACAGGGGCTACACCTTC	CASSYDMDRGYTF
TRBV5-4	TRBD2	TRBJ2-7	NA	TGTGCCAGCAGCCTGGGCCAACTAGCGGCCGCCTACGAGCAGTACTTC	CASSLGQLAAAYEQYF
TRBV12-5	NA	TRBJ2-1	NA	TGTGCTAGTGGTTTGGTACCTGGAGGGGTCACCTACAATGAGCAGTTCTTC	CASGLVPGGVTYNEQFF
TRBV5-6	TRBD1	TRBJ2-7	NA	TGTGCCAGCAGCCTACTCGACAGGGGCATATCTCCGGAGCAGTACTTC	CASSLLDRGISPEQYF
TRBV12-5	NA	TRBJ2-7	NA	TGTGCTAGTGGTTCCTCACCCCGGGACTCCCTGGGGTACGAGCAGTACTTC	CASGSSPRDSLGYEQYF
TRBV10-3	NA	TRBJ2-1	once	TGTGCCATCAGTGAGTTCGAGGAATACAATGAGCAGTTCTTC	CAISEFEEYNEQFF
TRBV18	NA	TRBJ2-5	once	TGTGCCAGCTCCCCCCCGGTCCAAGAGACCCAGTACTTC	CASSPPVQETQYF
TRBV21-1	NA	TRBJ2-7	few	TGTGCCAGCGATCGACTAGCGCATATCTCCTACGAGCAGTACTTC	CASDRLAHISYEQYF
TRBV12-5	NA	TRBJ2-1	NA	TGTGCTAGTGGGTCTTCCCTAGCGGAGCAGTTCTTC	CASGSSLAEQFF
TRBV7-2	NA	TRBJ2-5	once	TGTGCCAGCAGCTCGGGGTCCGAGGAGACCCAGTACTTC	CASSSGSEETQYF
TRBV30	TRBD2	TRBJ2-1	NA	TGTGCCTGGAGTTTTAGACTAGCGGGAGGGCCTGCCTCCTACAATGAGCAGTTCTTC	CAWSFRLAGGPASYNEQFF
TRBV5-1	TRBD2	TRBJ2-7	NA	TGCGCCAGCAGCCCTAGGACTAGATCCTACGAGCAGTACTTC	CASSPRTRSYEQYF
TRBV2	NA	TRBJ2-3	NA	TGTGCCAGCAGTGACACAGGGACAGATACGCAGTATTTT	CASSDTGTDTQYF
TRBV7-2	TRBD1	TRBJ1-5	NA	TGTGCCAGCGGCCGGGACAGACCCCAGCATTTT	CASGRDRPQHF
TRBV9	TRBD2	TRBJ2-7	NA	TGTGCCAGCAGCGTAGGAGCGGGGAGGGATTACGAGCAGTACTTC	CASSVGAGRDYEQYF
TRBV5-1	NA	TRBJ1-1	NA	TGCGCCAGCAGCTTCGGAGCCATGAACACTGAAGCTTTCTTT	CASSFGAMNTEAFF
TRBV18	TRBD1	TRBJ2-3	NA	TGTGCCAGCTCCAGGGGGAGCGGAGATACGCAGTATTTT	CASSRGSGDTQYF
TRBV19	TRBD2	TRBJ2-7	NA	TGTGCCAGTAGTATTACGGCTAGCGGTCCCAACGAGCAGTACTTC	CASSITASGPNEQYF
TRBV25-1	TRBD1	TRBJ2-2	NA	TGTGCCAGCAGTTCGGTAGGGGGCTCCGGGGAGCTGTTTTTT	CASSSVGGSGELFF
TRBV5-1	TRBD2	TRBJ2-7	NA	TGCGCCAGCAGCTTGGCTGTAAACAGCGGGAGAGGATACGAGCAGTACTTC	CASSLAVNSGRGYEQYF
TRBV5-1	NA	TRBJ2-7	NA	TGCGCCAGCAGCGGGGCCGCGGTTCCCTACGAGCAGTACTTC	CASSGAAVPYEQYF
TRBV21-1	NA	TRBJ2-7	NA	TGTGCCAGCAGCAAAAAACAGCGGAGATACTACGAGCAGTACTTC	CASSKKQRRYYEQYF
TRBV27	TRBD2	TRBJ2-1	NA	TGTGCCAGCAGCTGGGGACTAGCGGGAGACAATGAGCAGTTCTTC	CASSWGLAGDNEQFF
TRBV4-1	TRBD2	TRBJ2-1	once	TGCGCCAGCAGCCAAGGAGGGAGCGGGAGTTTTAATGAGCAGTTCTTC	CASSQGGSGSFNEQFF
TRBV5-1	TRBD1	TRBJ2-5	once	TGCGCCAGCAGCCCGGAAGGTTTGACAGGGAATTACCAAGAGACCCAGTACTTC	CASSPEGLTGNYQETQYF
TRBV4-1	NA	TRBJ2-5	NA	TGCGCCAGCAGCCAAAATACCCCACGGTCGCGCCAGTACTTC	CASSQNTPRSRQYF
TRBV19	NA	TRBJ1-5	NA	TGTGCCAGTAGTATCATAGGGGCCGCGAATCAGCCCCAGCATTTT	CASSIIGAANQPQHF
TRBV11-2	TRBD1	TRBJ1-3	few	TGTGCCAGCAGCACCGGGGGACAGGGCTCTGGAAACACCATATATTTT	CASSTGGQGSGNTIYF
TRBV5-4	TRBD1	TRBJ2-5	NA	TGTGCCAGCACCATCGCAGGGGGCGGCTCAGAGACCCAGTACTTC	CASTIAGGGSETQYF
TRBV7-9	TRBD1	TRBJ2-4	NA	TGTGCCAGCAGCTTAGCCCTGTTACAGGGGCCGAACATTCAGTACTTC	CASSLALLQGPNIQYF
TRBV2	TRBD1	TRBJ1-2	NA	TGTGCCAGCAGTGACGGACAGGGGATGTATGGCTACACCTTC	CASSDGQGMYGYTF
TRBV6-1	NA	TRBJ1-5	NA	TGTGCCAGCAGCCTATCGAGGGGGAGCAATCAGCCCCAGCATTTT	CASSLSRGSNQPQHF
TRBV10-1	NA	TRBJ2-7	NA	TGCGCCAGCAGTGAGGGGACGGGACTTTACGAGCAGTACTTC	CASSEGTGLYEQYF
TRBV6-5	NA	TRBJ2-7	NA	TGTGCCAGCAGTTACTCACGACAGTCCTACGAGCAGTACTTC	CASSYSRQSYEQYF
TRBV6-6	TRBD2	TRBJ2-5	NA	TGTGCCAGCAGTTCCTCCACTAGCGGAGTAGAGACCCAGTACTTC	CASSSSTSGVETQYF